This is a list of T cell receptor beta chains from one sample in a study of blood T cell repertoires in COVID-19. Repertoires were generated with immunoSEQ multiplex PCR, while TCRdb's copy carries only in-frame clones and drops some. The data show over 150,000 clones, roughly nine tenths seen once. Sequencing was performed on peripheral blood. These receptor sequences come from a man aged 70-80 years with active or convalescent COVID-19. The conserved cysteine and the conserved F or W are not part of the CDR3 here. Fields, in order: clone size, D gene, J gene, V gene, CDR3 protein. A D gene is named only where the DNA matches it firmly. Some rows mark clone size as missing; the rest say once, few, many or name a class of expanded clone.

>.|.|TRBJ1-2|TRBV4-3
ASSQSRLGGYT
>.|TRBD1|TRBJ1-5|TRBV27
ASSPLGGQGASGQPQH
>.|TRBD2|TRBJ2-1|TRBV2
ASGWSSGGNEQF
>.|TRBD2|TRBJ2-1|TRBV9
ASSVSGTSGGWEQF
>.|.|TRBJ1-2|TRBV10-1
ASSETRRGGYT
>.|.|TRBJ2-7|TRBV6-2/TRBV6-3
ASSYSNYEQY
>.|.|TRBJ2-7|TRBV6-2/TRBV6-3
ASSTSGLAYEQY
>.|.|TRBJ1-1|TRBV7-8
ASSLRGGITEAF
>.|.|TRBJ1-3|TRBV7-2
ASSLFPGTRAVSGNTIY
>.|.|TRBJ1-2|TRBV30
AWSVSGGYT
>.|.|TRBJ1-2|TRBV12-3/TRBV12-4
ASSQPGAYGYT
>.|.|TRBJ1-5|TRBV6-6
ASSYPDGGRPQH
>.|.|TRBJ1-2|TRBV18
ASSPQRTADKGGYT
>.|.|TRBJ1-1|TRBV29-1
SVVRISTEAF
>.|.|TRBJ1-3|TRBV7-2
ASSPGNTIY
>.|TRBD2|TRBJ2-1|TRBV24-1
ATSDLRRAAGGGNEQF
>.|.|TRBJ1-6|TRBV4-3
ASSQVSWGGSSPLH
>once|TRBD2|TRBJ2-5|TRBV11-2
ASSLVSAGGTQY
>once|TRBD1|TRBJ1-1|TRBV7-9
ASSTRGRGGTEAF
>.|.|TRBJ1-4|TRBV19
ASTSSGSPTPNEKLF
>once|TRBD2|TRBJ2-3|TRBV6-2/TRBV6-3
ASSSRTSGGETDTQY
>.|TRBD1|TRBJ1-1|TRBV27
ASSPWTGGGGTEAF
>.|.|TRBJ2-7|TRBV13
ASSLTRRGAPYEQY
>.|.|TRBJ1-2|TRBV2
ASSEGSGRGYT
>.|.|TRBJ2-3|TRBV11-3
ASAALGTSTDTQY
>.|TRBD1|TRBJ1-2|TRBV13
ASSLDRENYGYT
>.|.|TRBJ1-1|TRBV11-2
ASSSRDRNTEAF
>.|TRBD1|TRBJ1-6|TRBV5-5
ASSLAPGGLYNSPLH
>.|.|TRBJ1-4|TRBV12-3/TRBV12-4
ASRAGANEKLF
>.|.|TRBJ1-2|TRBV7-2
ASSLGAAYGYT
>.|TRBD1|TRBJ2-7|TRBV5-1
ASSKAGTGDEQY
>.|.|TRBJ1-5|TRBV6-1
ASSARRGTAGPLSQH
>.|.|TRBJ2-1|TRBV7-2
ASIGQGQVTYNEQF
>.|.|TRBJ2-2|TRBV11-2
ASSLQVANTGELF
>few|.|TRBJ2-3|TRBV4-3
ASSHMSLGRGQDTQY
>.|TRBD2|TRBJ2-1|TRBV28
ASSLLSAREGNEQF